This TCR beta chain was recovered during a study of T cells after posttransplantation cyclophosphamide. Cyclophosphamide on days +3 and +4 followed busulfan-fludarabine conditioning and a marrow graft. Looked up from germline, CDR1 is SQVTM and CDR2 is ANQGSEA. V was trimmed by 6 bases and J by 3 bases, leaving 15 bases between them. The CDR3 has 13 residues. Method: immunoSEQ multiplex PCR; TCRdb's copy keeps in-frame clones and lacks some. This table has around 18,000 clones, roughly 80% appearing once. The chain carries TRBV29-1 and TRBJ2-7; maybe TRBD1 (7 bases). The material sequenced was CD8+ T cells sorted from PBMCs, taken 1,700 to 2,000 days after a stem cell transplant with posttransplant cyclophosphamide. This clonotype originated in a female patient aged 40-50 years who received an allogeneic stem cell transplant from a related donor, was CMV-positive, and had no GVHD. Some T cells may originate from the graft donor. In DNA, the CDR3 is TGCAGCGTCAAGACAGGGAGGAACTACGAGCAGTACTTC. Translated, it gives CSVKTGRNYEQYF.